This entry lists 2 T cell receptor beta chains sequenced from one sample in a study of T cell responses to AZD1222 COVID-19 vaccine. TCRdb's copy holds only in-frame clones and misses some; the assay was immunoSEQ multiplex PCR. The data hold some 120,000 clones, with approximately 90% observed a single time. Here the sequenced sample was peripheral blood, taken on day 0 of AZD1222 vaccination. These TCRs come from an adult in good health.

J is TRBJ1-4 and V is TRBV7-6; 8 nucleotides match TRBD1. The germline gives CDR1 SGHVS, CDR2 FNYEAQ. The J segment lost 2 bases and the V segment lost 1 base, leaving 0 bases of the junction unmatched. The CDR3 loop spans 15 amino acids. CDR3 DNA sequence: TGTGCCAGCAGCTTAGGGACAGGGACTAATGAAAAACTGTTTTTT. It yields the protein CASSLGTGTNEKLFF.

The CDR3 spells CASKTRTANTEAFF. The CDR3 DNA sequence: TGTGCCAGCAAGACGAGGACAGCCAACACTGAAGCTTTCTTT. V and J are TRBV2 and TRBJ1-1, with a tentative D call TRBD1 (6 bases). There are 14 residues in the CDR3. V was pared by 7 bases and J by 2 bases, with 14 bases between. CDR1 and CDR2 from the germline V gene are SNHLY and FYNNEI.